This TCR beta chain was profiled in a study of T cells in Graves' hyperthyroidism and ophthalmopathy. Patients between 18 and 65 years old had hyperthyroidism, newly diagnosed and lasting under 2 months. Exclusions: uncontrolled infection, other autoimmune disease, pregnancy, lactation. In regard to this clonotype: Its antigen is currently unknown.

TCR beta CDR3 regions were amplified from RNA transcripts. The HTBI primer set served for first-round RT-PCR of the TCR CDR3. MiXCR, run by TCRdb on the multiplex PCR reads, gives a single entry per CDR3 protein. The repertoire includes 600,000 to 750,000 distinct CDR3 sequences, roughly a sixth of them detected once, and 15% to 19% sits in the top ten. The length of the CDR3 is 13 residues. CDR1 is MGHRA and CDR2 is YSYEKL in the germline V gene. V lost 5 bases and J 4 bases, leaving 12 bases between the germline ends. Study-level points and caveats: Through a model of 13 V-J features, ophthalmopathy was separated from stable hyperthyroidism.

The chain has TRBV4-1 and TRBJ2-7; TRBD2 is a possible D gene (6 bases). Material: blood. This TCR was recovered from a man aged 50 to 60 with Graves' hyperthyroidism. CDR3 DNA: TGCGCCAGCAGCGAAGGGACTTTTTACGAGCAGTACTTC. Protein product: CASSEGTFYEQYF.